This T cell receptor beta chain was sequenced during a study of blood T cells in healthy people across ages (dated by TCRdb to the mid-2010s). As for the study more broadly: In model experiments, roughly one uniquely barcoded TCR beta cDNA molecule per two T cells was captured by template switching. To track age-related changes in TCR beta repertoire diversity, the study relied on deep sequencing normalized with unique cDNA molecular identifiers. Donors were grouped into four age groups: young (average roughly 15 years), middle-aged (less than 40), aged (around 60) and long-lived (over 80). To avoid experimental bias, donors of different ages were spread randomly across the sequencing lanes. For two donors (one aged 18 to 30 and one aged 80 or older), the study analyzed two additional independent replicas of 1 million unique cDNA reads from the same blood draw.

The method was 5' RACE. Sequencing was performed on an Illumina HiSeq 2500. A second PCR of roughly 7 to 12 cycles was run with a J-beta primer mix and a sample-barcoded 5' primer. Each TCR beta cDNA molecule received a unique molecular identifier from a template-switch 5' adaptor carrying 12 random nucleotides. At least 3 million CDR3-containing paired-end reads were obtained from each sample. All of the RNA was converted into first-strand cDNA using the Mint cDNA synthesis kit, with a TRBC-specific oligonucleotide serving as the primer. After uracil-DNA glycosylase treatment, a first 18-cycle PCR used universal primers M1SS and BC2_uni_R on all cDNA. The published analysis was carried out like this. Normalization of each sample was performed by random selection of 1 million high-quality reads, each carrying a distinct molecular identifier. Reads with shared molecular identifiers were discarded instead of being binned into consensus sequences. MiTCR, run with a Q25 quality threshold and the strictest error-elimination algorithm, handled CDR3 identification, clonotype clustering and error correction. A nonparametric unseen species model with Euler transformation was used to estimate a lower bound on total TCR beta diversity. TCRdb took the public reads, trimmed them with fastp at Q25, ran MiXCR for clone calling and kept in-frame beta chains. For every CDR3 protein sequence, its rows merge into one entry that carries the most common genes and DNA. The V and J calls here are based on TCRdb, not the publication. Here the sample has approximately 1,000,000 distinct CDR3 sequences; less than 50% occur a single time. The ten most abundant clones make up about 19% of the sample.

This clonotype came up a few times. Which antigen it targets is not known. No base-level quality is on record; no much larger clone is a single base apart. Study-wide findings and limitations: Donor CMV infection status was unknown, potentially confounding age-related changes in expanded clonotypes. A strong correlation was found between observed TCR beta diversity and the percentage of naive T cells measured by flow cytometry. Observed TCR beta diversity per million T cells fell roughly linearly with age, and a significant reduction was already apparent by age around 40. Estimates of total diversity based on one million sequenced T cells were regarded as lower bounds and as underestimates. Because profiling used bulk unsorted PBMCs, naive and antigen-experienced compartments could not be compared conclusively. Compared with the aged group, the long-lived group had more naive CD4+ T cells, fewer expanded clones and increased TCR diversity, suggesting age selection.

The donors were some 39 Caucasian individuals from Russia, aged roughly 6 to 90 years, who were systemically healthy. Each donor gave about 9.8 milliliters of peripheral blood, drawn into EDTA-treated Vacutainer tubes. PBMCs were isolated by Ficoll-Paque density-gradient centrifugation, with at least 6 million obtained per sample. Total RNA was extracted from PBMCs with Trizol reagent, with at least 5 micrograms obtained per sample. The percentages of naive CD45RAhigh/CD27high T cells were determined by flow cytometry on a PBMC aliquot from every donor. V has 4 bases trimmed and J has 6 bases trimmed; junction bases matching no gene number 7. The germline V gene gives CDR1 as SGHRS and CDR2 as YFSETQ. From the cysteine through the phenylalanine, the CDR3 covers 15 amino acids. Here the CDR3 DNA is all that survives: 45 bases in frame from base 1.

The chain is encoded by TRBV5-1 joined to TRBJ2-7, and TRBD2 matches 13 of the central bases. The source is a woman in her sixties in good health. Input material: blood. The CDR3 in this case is CASSLTSGRALEQYF. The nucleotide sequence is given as TGCGCCAGCAGCCTAACTAGCGGGAGGGCCCTCGAGCAGTACTTC.